The 20 T cell receptor beta chains below were found in one sample sequenced in a study of radiotherapy plus CTLA-4 blockade in lung cancer. Some clones are missing from TCRdb's copy, which holds only in-frame ones; the method was immunoSEQ multiplex PCR. The repertoire has about 87,000 clones, 85% to 90% of them found once; the top ten carry 16%. The specimen was peripheral blood, collected from a patient treated with radiotherapy plus ipilimumab. Receptors were obtained from a human donor with non-small cell lung cancer that progressed on radiotherapy plus ipilimumab.

The CDR3 DNA is TGTGCCAGCAGCTTAGGTGGCGGGAGAGAATACGAGCAGTACTTC. It yields the protein CASSLGGGREYEQYF. V usage is TRBV7-9 and J usage is TRBJ2-7; TRBD2 matches 7 bases. V was pared by 1 base and J by 4 bases, with 7 bases of the junction left unmatched. CDR1 is SEHNR and CDR2 is FQNEAQ in the germline V gene (reference sequence). The CDR3 has 15 amino acids.

V usage is TRBV5-1 and J usage is TRBJ2-2, with D possibly matching TRBD2 (7 bases). CDR3 length equals 16 residues. V was cut by 0 bases and J by 5 bases, with 14 bases left in between. Germline CDR1 is SGHRS and CDR2 is YFSETQ. The CDR3: CASSLAGGSGTGELFF. CDR3 sequence (DNA): TGCGCCAGCAGCTTGGCGGGGGGCTCTGGGACCGGGGAGCTGTTTTTT.

The chain uses TRBV19 and TRBJ2-5, with D maybe TRBD1 (5 bases). This CDR3 contains 16 residues. Germline V lookup: CDR1 LNHDA, CDR2 SQIVND (reference sequence). V gave up 5 bases and J gave up 5 bases, with 21 bases separating them. For the CDR3, the DNA is TGTGCCAGTAGTCTTCACAAGGGGCAGGGATATGAGACCCAGTACTTC. It encodes CASSLHKGQGYETQYF.

This clone was seen only a few times. The chain carries TRBV7-8 and TRBJ2-1, with 14 nucleotides matching TRBD2. Germline trimming cut 4 bases from V and 12 bases from J; bases unmatched to any gene: 11. Germline CDR1 SGHVS, CDR2 FQNEAQ. There are 16 residues in the CDR3. CDR3 sequence reads: CASSSTGTSGSVGQFF. CDR3 nucleotide sequence: TGTGCCAGCAGCTCCACCGGGACTAGCGGGAGTGTCGGGCAGTTCTTC.

The V call is TRBV6-5, the J call TRBJ1-2; weak D call: TRBD1 (5 bases). The CDR3 contains 14 residues. Trimming removed 0 bases at V and 6 bases at J, with 11 bases between. Germline V gene data show CDR1 as MNHEY and CDR2 as SVGAGI. The CDR3 is CASSYSPGGDGYTF. The CDR3 bases are TGTGCCAGCAGTTACTCACCGGGAGGGGATGGCTACACCTTC.

V gene TRBV29-1 combines with J gene TRBJ2-7; maybe TRBD1 (5 bases). The CDR3 covers 15 residues. The germline V gene has CDR1 SQVTM and CDR2 ANQGSEA. The V end lost 2 bases, the J end lost 2 bases, and 16 bases lay between the germline ends. CDR3 amino acids: CSVEMGQGRPYEQYF. Written as DNA, the CDR3 is TGCAGCGTTGAAATGGGGCAGGGCAGGCCCTACGAGCAGTACTTC.

The rearrangement joins TRBV4-1 to TRBJ2-1; TRBD1 is a possible D gene (6 bases). V gave up 0 bases and J gave up 2 bases, with 11 bases separating them. Germline V gene data show CDR1 as MGHRA and CDR2 as YSYEKL. The CDR3 is 16 amino acids. The DNA for the CDR3 is TGCGCCAGCAGCCAAGATCAGGGGATTCCCTACAATGAGCAGTTCTTC. This encodes CASSQDQGIPYNEQFF.

V and J are TRBV6-4 and TRBJ1-2, with D unclear. This CDR3 has 14 amino acids. CDR1 is MRHNA and CDR2 is SNTAGT in the germline V gene. Deletions cut 0 bases from V and 7 bases from J, with 12 bases between. This CDR3 reads CASSDSFSGVGYTF. CDR3 sequence (DNA): TGTGCCAGCAGTGACTCGTTCAGTGGGGTTGGCTACACCTTC.

V usage is TRBV30 and J usage is TRBJ2-7; 7 nucleotides align to TRBD1. From germline, CDR1 is GTSNPN and CDR2 SVGIG (reference sequence). Trimming cost V 4 bases and J 7 bases; bases outside gene matches: 10. This CDR3 has 13 residues. CDR3 sequence: CAWKAGGPGEQYF. CDR3 bases: TGTGCCTGGAAGGCAGGGGGACCGGGGGAGCAGTACTTC.

The V gene is TRBV6-1, the J gene TRBJ1-6, with D unclear. Germline V gene data show CDR1 as MNHNS and CDR2 as SASEGT. The CDR3 covers 13 residues. V was clipped by 7 bases and J by 11 bases, with 15 bases between them. CDR3 sequence (DNA): TGTGCCAGCAACCAGGAGGTCGTAACACCCCTCCACTTT. Protein: CASNQEVVTPLHF.

Turning to this clone: One end of the junction is discordant with germline, which a read error may explain. This chain connects TRBV4-1 to TRBJ1-2; D not resolved. The CDR3 runs 12 residues. Germline lookup yields CDR1 MGHRA and CDR2 YSYEKL. The CDR3 reads CASSQAGSANAF. In DNA form, the CDR3 reads TGCGCCAGCAGCCAAGCGGGGTCGGCCAACGCCTTC.

V is TRBV2 and J is TRBJ2-5, with unresolved D. CDR1 is SNHLY and CDR2 is FYNNEI in the germline V gene. Deletions cut 6 bases from V and 5 bases from J, with 16 bases between. CDR3 size: 14 residues. The CDR3 sequence: CASSRRTDPETQYF. The CDR3 bases are TGTGCCAGCAGCAGAAGGACCGACCCGGAGACCCAGTACTTC. Looking up the rest from reference TRBV2 and TRBJ2-5 gives the full variable domain: EPEVTQTPSHQVTQMGQEVILRCVPISNHLYFYWYRQILGQKVEFLVSFYNNEISEKSEIFDDQFSVERPDGSNFTLKIRSTKLEDSAMYFCASSRRTDPETQYFGPGTRLLVL.

Notes on this clone: Other nucleotide sequences from this sample produce the same CDR3. The chain employs TRBV4-3 and TRBJ2-7, with D perhaps TRBD1 (6 bases). V was clipped by 4 bases and J by 4 bases, with 14 bases between them. The CDR3 extends over 14 amino acids. Germline-derived CDR1 and CDR2 are LGHNA and YSLEER. CDR3 sequence: CASSLGQGRYEQYF. Written as DNA, the CDR3 is TGCGCCAGCAGCCTGGGGCAGGGGAGATACGAGCAGTACTTC.

In this sample, this clone turned up once. The chain joins TRBV7-9 to TRBJ1-2; the match to TRBD1 covers 8 bases. CDR3 length: 14 residues. After removal of 1 base from V and 3 bases from J, the junction contained 1 base not matched to a gene. The germline V gene encodes CDR1 SEHNR and CDR2 FQNEAQ (reference sequence). The CDR3 reads CASSLVDRDYGYTF. The CDR3 region has the DNA TGTGCCAGCAGCTTAGTGGACAGGGACTATGGCTACACCTTC.

The V and J genes are TRBV5-1 and TRBJ2-5; D possibly matches TRBD1 or TRBD2 (7 bases each). CDR1 and CDR2 (germline): SGHRS, YFSETQ. This CDR3 region has 14 residues. The V end lost 3 bases, the J end lost 5 bases, and 14 bases lay between the germline ends. CDR3 in DNA: TGCGCCAGCAGCTCCAGGGGGGGGTATGAGACCCAGTACTTC. Amino acids: CASSSRGGYETQYF.

CDR3 sequence (DNA): TGTGCCAGCAGTGAACCGGGACAGGGGTTTTACAATGAGCAGTTCTTC. Its protein is CASSEPGQGFYNEQFF. The chain uses TRBV28 and TRBJ2-1; 10 positions agree with TRBD1. The CDR3 runs 16 residues. After removal of 5 bases from V and 4 bases from J, the junction contained 8 bases not matched to a gene. Germline CDR1 and CDR2: MDHEN and SYDVKM. Full variable domain (remainder filled in from reference TRBV28 and TRBJ2-1): DVKVTQSSRYLVKRTGEKVFLECVQDMDHENMFWYRQDPGLGLRLIYFSYDVKMKEKGDIPEGYSVSREKKERFSLILESASTNQTSMYLCASSEPGQGFYNEQFFGPGTRLTVL.

This chain joins TRBV5-1 and TRBJ1-6; D unresolved. V shed 5 bases and J shed 0 bases, with 9 bases lying between them. The CDR3 is 15 amino acids. Germline V gene sequence: CDR1 SGHRS, CDR2 YFSETQ. In DNA form, the CDR3 reads TGCGCCAGCAGTACACAGAGCTCCTATAATTCACCCCTCCACTTT. Protein: CASSTQSSYNSPLHF.

V usage is TRBV30 and J usage is TRBJ2-3; D gene unclear. The CDR3 spans 15 residues. V lost 0 bases, J lost 1 base, and 11 bases lay in between. Germline V lookup: CDR1 GTSNPN, CDR2 SVGIG (reference sequence). This chain's CDR3 is CAWSVLHPGTDTQYF. CDR3 in DNA: TGTGCCTGGAGTGTACTACACCCAGGCACAGATACGCAGTATTTT.

The chain links TRBV5-1 to TRBJ2-3, with a weak D call TRBD2 (6 bases). Between the trimmed V and J ends, which lost 4 bases and 6 bases, there was a span of 18 bases. The CDR3 is 15 residues long. Germline V lookup: CDR1 SGHRS, CDR2 YFSETQ. CDR3 in DNA: TGCGCCAGCAGCATTGGGGGTAGCGGTCTGGATACGCAGTATTTT. Encoded protein: CASSIGGSGLDTQYF.

The chain recombines TRBV7-2 with TRBJ1-1; D remains ambiguous. This CDR3 region has 13 residues. Trimming removed 1 base at V and 2 bases at J, with 5 bases between. The germline V gene encodes CDR1 SGHTA and CDR2 FQGNSA. The CDR3 DNA follows: TGTGCCAGCAGCTTAGACAGAAACACTGAAGCTTTCTTT. This translates into CASSLDRNTEAFF.